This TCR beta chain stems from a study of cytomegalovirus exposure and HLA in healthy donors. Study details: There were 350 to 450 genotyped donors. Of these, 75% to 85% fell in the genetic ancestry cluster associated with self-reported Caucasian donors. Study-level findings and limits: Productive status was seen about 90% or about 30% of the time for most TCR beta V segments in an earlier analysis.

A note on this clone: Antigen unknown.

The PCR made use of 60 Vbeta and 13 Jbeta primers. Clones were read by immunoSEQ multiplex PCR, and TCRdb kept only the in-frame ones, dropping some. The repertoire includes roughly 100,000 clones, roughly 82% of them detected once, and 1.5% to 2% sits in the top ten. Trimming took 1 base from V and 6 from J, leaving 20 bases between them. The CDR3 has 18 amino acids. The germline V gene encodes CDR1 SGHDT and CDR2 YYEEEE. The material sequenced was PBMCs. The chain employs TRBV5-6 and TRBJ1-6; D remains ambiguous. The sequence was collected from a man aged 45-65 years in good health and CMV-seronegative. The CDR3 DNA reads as TGTGCCAGCAGCTTGTGGGCAGAAGCCTTTACGATTAATTCACCCCTCCACTTT. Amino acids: CASSLWAEAFTINSPLHF.